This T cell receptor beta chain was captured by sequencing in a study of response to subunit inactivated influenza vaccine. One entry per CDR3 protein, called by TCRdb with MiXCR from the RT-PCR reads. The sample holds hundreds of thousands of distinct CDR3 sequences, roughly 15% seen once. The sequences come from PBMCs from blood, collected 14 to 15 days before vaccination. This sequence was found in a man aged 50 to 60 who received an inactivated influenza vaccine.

CDR3 DNA: TGTGCCATCATGGCACTGAACACCGGGGAGCTGTTTTTT. It encodes CAIMALNTGELFF. The rearrangement joins TRBV10-3 to TRBJ2-2; the D is unclear. V gave up 7 bases and J gave up 1 base, with 7 bases separating them. Germline V lookup: CDR1 ENHRY, CDR2 SYGVKD. The CDR3 covers 13 residues.